This entry lists 30 T cell receptor beta chains sequenced from one sample in a study of blood T cell repertoires in COVID-19. Produced via immunoSEQ multiplex PCR; TCRdb's table is partial and in-frame only. The table has 250,000 or so clones, roughly 84% seen once. Source material: peripheral blood. The receptors here all came from a woman aged 40 to 49 who had recovered from COVID-19.

The chain couples TRBV28 to TRBJ2-7; 9 nucleotides match TRBD1. V lost 7 bases, J lost 2 bases, and 9 bases stayed unmatched. Germline-derived CDR1 and CDR2 are MDHEN and SYDVKM. The CDR3 consists of 15 residues. The CDR3 here is CASILQGAQAYEQYF. The CDR3, as DNA: TGTGCCAGCATCTTACAGGGGGCCCAAGCCTACGAGCAGTACTTC.

The chain couples TRBV11-2 to TRBJ2-7; D ambiguous. The CDR3 runs to 12 residues. V lost 3 bases to trimming and J lost 3 bases, with 6 bases between them. The germline V gene has CDR1 SGHAT and CDR2 FQNNGV. The CDR3 DNA follows: TGTGCCAGCAGCTTCACAGTCTACGAGCAGTACTTC. Residues: CASSFTVYEQYF.

The rearrangement links TRBV6-5 to TRBJ2-7; D gene uncertain. The V gene's germline CDR1 is MNHEY and CDR2 SVGAGI. The CDR3 contains 13 residues. With 3 bases removed from V and 6 bases from J, the gap between germline ends came to 12 bases. In DNA form, the CDR3 reads TGTGCCAGCAGTTATCAACGGTCATCCGAGCAGTACTTC. It codes for CASSYQRSSEQYF.

The chain employs TRBV6-5 and TRBJ2-5, with 8 bases aligning to TRBD1. There are 12 residues in the CDR3. The V and J ends lost 6 bases and 5 bases, in that order; junction bases with no gene match: 2. In germline, CDR1 is MNHEY, CDR2 SVGAGI. CDR3 nucleotide sequence: TGTGCCAGCAGACGGGACAGGGAGACCCAGTACTTC. The encoded protein is CASRRDRETQYF.

The V call is TRBV5-1, the J call TRBJ2-2; D is possibly TRBD1 (6 bases). The germline gives CDR1 SGHRS, CDR2 YFSETQ. The CDR3 extends over 15 amino acids. V was shortened by 4 bases and J by 0 bases, with 10 bases between the two germline ends. DNA of the CDR3: TGCGCCAGCAGCGTCGGGACAACGAACACCGGGGAGCTGTTTTTT. The encoded protein is CASSVGTTNTGELFF. Looking up the rest from reference TRBV5-1 and TRBJ2-2 gives the full variable domain: KAGVTQTPRYLIKTRGQQVTLSCSPISGHRSVSWYQQTPGQGLQFLFEYFSETQRNKGNFPGRFSGRQFSNSRSEMNVSTLELGDSALYLCASSVGTTNTGELFFGEGSRLTVL.

This clone came up a few times. This rearrangement joins TRBV5-5 to TRBJ2-1; TRBD1 aligns across 7 bases. Trimming at V came to 4 bases and at J to 6 bases, leaving 10 bases not matched to a gene. The CDR3 consists of 15 residues. Germline assignment: CDR1 SGHKS and CDR2 YYEKEE (reference sequence). CDR3 sequence reads: CASSPGDRRGNEQFF. In nucleotides, the CDR3 is TGTGCCAGCAGCCCCGGGGACAGAAGGGGCAATGAGCAGTTCTTC.

The V call is TRBV10-3, the J call TRBJ1-4; the match to TRBD1 covers 8 bases. This CDR3 contains 15 residues. V trimming: 1 base; J trimming: 7 bases; junction bases outside the gene matches: 5. The germline V gene has CDR1 ENHRY and CDR2 SYGVKD. In DNA form, the CDR3 reads TGTGCCATCAGTGAGTGGCAGGGGGCGTCTGAAAAACTGTTTTTT. Amino acid sequence: CAISEWQGASEKLFF.

V usage is TRBV2 and J usage is TRBJ2-7; 8 bases map to TRBD1. Germline V gene lookup returns CDR1 SNHLY and CDR2 FYNNEI. This CDR3 comprises 14 residues. After removal of 6 bases from V and 5 bases from J, the junction contained 9 bases not matched to a gene. The CDR3: CASRLSAGGHEQYF. In nucleotides, the CDR3 is TGTGCCAGCAGGCTCAGCGCAGGGGGCCACGAGCAGTACTTC.

This clone has a handful of counts. The rearrangement uses TRBV18 and TRBJ1-1; maybe TRBD1 (6 bases). The V end lost 3 bases, the J end lost 0 bases, and 17 bases lay between the germline ends. CDR1 is KGHSH and CDR2 is LQKENI in the germline V gene. CDR3 size: 17 residues. The CDR3, as DNA: TGTGCCAGCTCACCTTTTCAGGGGCGACGCATGAACACTGAAGCTTTCTTT. Protein product: CASSPFQGRRMNTEAFF.

The chain links TRBV11-2 to TRBJ1-3; D remains ambiguous. This CDR3 is 13 amino acids long. Germline V gene sequence: CDR1 SGHAT, CDR2 FQNNGV. The V and J ends lost 5 bases and 1 base respectively, with 6 bases between them. DNA of the CDR3: TGTGCCAGCAGCACCCAGTCTGGAAACACCATATATTTT. As protein: CASSTQSGNTIYF. The full variable domain, its missing parts supplied by reference TRBV11-2 and TRBJ1-3, is EAGVAQSPRYKIIEKRQSVAFWCNPISGHATLYWYQQILGQGPKLLIQFQNNGVVDDSQLPKDRFSAERLKGVDSTLKIQPAKLEDSAVYLCASSTQSGNTIYFGEGSWLTVV.

CDR3 in DNA: TGTGCCAGCAGTGGTACCCTAGGGGATCAGCCCCAGCATTTT. Its translation: CASSGTLGDQPQHF. The V call is TRBV27, the J call TRBJ1-5; D is possibly TRBD1 (5 bases). CDR1 MNHEY and CDR2 SMNVEV come from the germline V gene (reference sequence). This CDR3 contains 14 residues. The V end was cut by 5 bases, the J end by 5 bases, with 13 bases between.

The V and J genes are TRBV14 and TRBJ1-6; 7 nucleotides agree with TRBD1. The V and J ends lost 5 bases and 6 bases, in that order; junction bases with no gene match: 7. The CDR3 loop spans 15 amino acids. Germline CDR1 and CDR2: SGHDN and FVKESK. CDR3 DNA sequence: TGTGCCAGCAGCAACCCGGACAGGCCTAATTCACCCCTCCACTTT. Translating it yields CASSNPDRPNSPLHF.

The chain uses TRBV5-1 and TRBJ1-2, with D tentatively TRBD1 (5 bases). CDR3 length: 13 residues. Trimming removed 0 bases from V and 8 bases from J, with 11 bases in between. Germline CDR1 reads SGHRS; CDR2 reads YFSETQ. The CDR3 sequence is CASSLEGQGGYTF. The CDR3 nucleotides read TGCGCCAGCAGCTTGGAGGGGCAAGGCGGCTACACCTTC.

The V and J genes are TRBV7-9 and TRBJ1-2; the D gene is possibly TRBD1 (5 bases). V lost 1 base and J lost 11, with 20 bases in between. This CDR3 is 15 amino acids long. Germline values: CDR1 SEHNR, CDR2 FQNEAQ (reference sequence). CDR3 DNA sequence: TGTGCCAGCAGCTTAGGAGTGGCGGGACCTCACGGATACACCTTC. Its protein product is CASSLGVAGPHGYTF.

This clone was counted ten times or more. This rearrangement joins TRBV25-1 to TRBJ1-5; D gene unclear. V lost 3 bases and J 9 bases, leaving 15 bases between the germline ends. This CDR3 contains 14 residues. Germline V gene lookup returns CDR1 MGHDK and CDR2 SYGVNS. The CDR3 region is CASSEGGEGMPQHF. The CDR3 coding sequence is TGTGCCAGCAGTGAGGGAGGTGAGGGCATGCCCCAGCATTTT.

The V and J genes are TRBV3-1 (or the pseudogene TRBV3-2) and TRBJ2-1, with TRBD2 matching 9 bases. The CDR3 is made up of 15 amino acids. The V gene's germline CDR1 is LGHDT and CDR2 YNNKEL (reference sequence). Losses at the gene ends were 7 bases for V and 9 bases for J; bases not matched to a gene: 13. CDR3 nucleotide sequence: TGTGCCAGCACCCTCGGAGTAGCGGGGGAGGGTGAGCAGTTCTTC. Translation gives CASTLGVAGEGEQFF.

This clone has a single count. The rearrangement uses TRBV28 and TRBJ1-2; TRBD1 matches 7 bases. The V and J ends lost 4 bases and 4 bases, in that order; junction bases with no gene match: 12. There are 16 residues in the CDR3. CDR1 is MDHEN, CDR2 SYDVKM, per germline. CDR3 DNA sequence: TGTGCCAGCAGTTCAGCACTGAGGGGGCAGGTCTATGGCTACACCTTC. This codes for CASSSALRGQVYGYTF.

The chain joins TRBV28 to TRBJ1-1, with D unclear. V lost 5 bases and J lost 0, with 7 bases in between. From germline, CDR1 is MDHEN and CDR2 SYDVKM. The CDR3 consists of 13 residues. The CDR3 bases are TGTGCCAGCAGTCGTCTAATGAACACTGAAGCTTTCTTT. Translated, it gives CASSRLMNTEAFF.

The V gene is TRBV6-5, the J gene TRBJ2-2; 7 positions match TRBD1. The CDR3 runs to 16 residues. With 0 bases clipped from V and 5 bases from J, the junction kept 6 bases outside the gene matches. Looked up from germline, CDR1 is MNHEY and CDR2 is SVGAGI. DNA for the CDR3: TGTGCCAGCAGTTACTCAAGACAGGGAAGGACCGGGGAGCTGTTTTTT. Its protein product is CASSYSRQGRTGELFF.

The chain links TRBV4-1 to TRBJ1-4, with D hard to call. V was trimmed by 0 bases and J by 8 bases, leaving 25 bases between them. Germline lookup yields CDR1 MGHRA and CDR2 YSYEKL. This CDR3 has 19 residues. The CDR3 nucleotides are TGCGCCAGCAGCCAAGATACAAGGGCGAAGGTCGAGTGGAGGGAAAAACTGTTTTTT. Its protein product is CASSQDTRAKVEWREKLFF.

In this sample, this clone turned up once. The DNA of the CDR3 is TGTGCCAGCAGCAGGGGCCCCCTCTATGGCTACACCTTC. Protein product: CASSRGPLYGYTF. The chain combines TRBV28 with TRBJ1-2; D may be TRBD1 (6 bases). The germline V gene has CDR1 MDHEN and CDR2 SYDVKM. The CDR3 runs to 13 residues. V lost 6 bases and J lost 4, with 12 bases in between.

The table lists this clone with a few counts. CDR3 loop: CATSPRTGSGNTIYF. CDR3 coding DNA: TGTGCCACCAGCCCAAGGACAGGCTCTGGAAACACCATATATTTT. V gene TRBV15 combines with J gene TRBJ1-3; TRBD1 agrees at 7 bases. The CDR3 length is 15 residues. Looked up from germline, CDR1 is LNHNV and CDR2 is YYDKDF (reference sequence). V shed 5 bases, J shed 0 bases, and the junction held 4 bases outside the gene matches. The variable domain in full, with the rest retrieved from reference TRBV15 and TRBJ1-3, is DAMVIQNPRYQVTQFGKPVTLSCSQTLNHNVMYWYQQKSSQAPKLLFHYYDKDFNNEADTPDNFQSRRPNTSFCFLDIRSPGLGDTAMYLCATSPRTGSGNTIYFGEGSWLTVV.

Ten or more counts support this clone. DNA of the CDR3: TGTGCCAGCAGTTACTTACGGACAGGGGGCGTCTATGGCTACACCTTC. Its protein is CASSYLRTGGVYGYTF. The chain employs TRBV6-5 and TRBJ1-2; 11 positions match TRBD1. The germline V gene encodes CDR1 MNHEY and CDR2 SVGAGI. This CDR3 spans 16 amino acids. V lost 1 base, J lost 4 bases, and 5 bases stayed unmatched.

The V and J genes are TRBV5-1 and TRBJ2-5, with D possibly matching TRBD1 (6 bases). Trimming pared 2 bases from V and 4 bases from J, leaving 18 bases between. CDR1 is SGHRS and CDR2 is YFSETQ in the germline V gene. CDR3 length: 16 amino acids. CDR3 region: CASSFTGGGQGETQYF. CDR3 nucleotide sequence: TGCGCCAGCAGCTTTACTGGGGGCGGCCAGGGAGAGACCCAGTACTTC.

The gene calls are TRBV3-1 (or the pseudogene TRBV3-2) and TRBJ2-1; 13 nucleotides agree with TRBD2. The V segment lost 6 bases and the J segment 6 bases; nucleotides outside the gene matches: 5. This CDR3 has 15 amino acids. Germline V gene data show CDR1 as LGHDT and CDR2 as YNNKEL (reference sequence). The CDR3 bases are TGTGCCAGCAGACTAGCGGGGGGGCCAGGCAATGAGCAGTTCTTC. It encodes CASRLAGGPGNEQFF.

This chain joins TRBV7-9 and TRBJ1-2; no reliable D call. V was pared by 2 bases and J by 4 bases, with 8 bases between. Germline CDR1 reads SEHNR; CDR2 reads FQNEAQ (reference sequence). The CDR3 contains 13 residues. CDR3 DNA sequence: TGTGCCAGCAGCTTATTGGCGGCCTATGGCTACACCTTC. Translating gives CASSLLAAYGYTF.

The rearrangement joins TRBV7-2 to TRBJ2-6; 7 nucleotides match TRBD1. Germline V gene sequence: CDR1 SGHTA, CDR2 FQGNSA. The V gene end was trimmed by 5 bases and the J gene end by 2 bases; junction bases not matched to a gene: 0. The CDR3 consists of 14 residues. CDR3: CASSQGAGANVLTF. The CDR3 region has the DNA TGTGCCAGCAGCCAGGGGGCTGGGGCCAACGTCCTGACTTTC.

The chain recombines TRBV3-1 (or the pseudogene TRBV3-2) with TRBJ2-4; D uncertain. The CDR3 runs 15 residues. The V gene lost 1 base and the J gene lost 2 bases, with 9 bases spanning the gap. Germline CDR1 reads LGHDT; CDR2 reads YNNKEL (reference sequence). CDR3 protein: CASSQVVRTKNIQYF. The CDR3 DNA sequence: TGTGCCAGCAGCCAAGTAGTCCGAACCAAAAACATTCAGTACTTC.

This clone showed up many times. The chain combines TRBV5-4 with TRBJ1-6; weak D call: TRBD1 (5 bases). This CDR3 is built from 12 residues. Deletions cut 10 bases from V and 6 bases from J, with 11 bases between. From germline, CDR1 is SGHNT and CDR2 YYREEE (reference sequence). This CDR3 reads CAGTSPNSPLHF. In DNA, the CDR3 is TGTGCCGGGACTTCTCCTAATTCACCCCTCCACTTT.

This chain connects TRBV7-9 to TRBJ2-3, with D perhaps TRBD1 (5 bases). The germline V gene encodes CDR1 SEHNR and CDR2 FQNEAQ (reference sequence). Trimming left V 6 bases short and J 3 bases short, with 13 bases between. CDR3 length: 14 residues. The CDR3 spells CASSPQGGTDTQYF. CDR3 coding DNA: TGTGCCAGCAGTCCCCAGGGTGGGACAGATACGCAGTATTTT.